One sample yielded the 25 T cell receptor beta chains listed below, sequenced in a study of cytomegalovirus exposure and HLA in healthy donors. A multiplex PCR was run with 60 Vbeta primers and 13 Jbeta primers. Using immunoSEQ multiplex PCR, the repertoire was profiled, and TCRdb retains in-frame clones only, with some absent. The repertoire holds roughly 100,000 clones, with about 83% as singletons. The sequenced sample consisted of PBMCs. Source of these receptors: a woman younger than 30 in good health and CMV-seropositive.

The chain couples TRBV9 to TRBJ2-3; 10 nucleotides align to TRBD2. V was pared by 4 bases and J by 0 bases, with 8 bases of the junction left unmatched. Germline V gives CDR1 SGDLS, CDR2 YYNGEE. The CDR3 has 17 amino acids. CDR3 sequence: CASSLTPAGGSTDTQYF. In nucleotides, the CDR3 is TGTGCCAGCAGCCTTACCCCAGCGGGAGGGAGCACAGATACGCAGTATTTT. Full variable domain (outside the CDR3, taken from reference TRBV9 and TRBJ2-3): DSGVTQTPKHLITATGQRVTLRCSPRSGDLSVYWYQQSLDQGLQFLIQYYNGEERAKGNILERFSAQQFPDLHSELNLSSLELGDSALYFCASSLTPAGGSTDTQYFGPGTRLTVL.

The chain is built from TRBV5-1 and TRBJ2-2; TRBD1 might be the D (6 bases). V was clipped by 9 bases and J by 0 bases, with 21 bases between them. The CDR3 is made up of 17 amino acids. The V gene's germline CDR1 is SGHRS and CDR2 YFSETQ. The CDR3 here is CANADRTTKTNTGELFF. In nucleotides, the CDR3 is TGCGCCAATGCGGACAGAACTACTAAAACGAACACCGGGGAGCTGTTTTTT.

V gene TRBV28 combines with J gene TRBJ2-2, with a weak D call TRBD2 (6 bases). Germline-derived CDR1 and CDR2 are MDHEN and SYDVKM. Trimming removed 5 bases from V and 2 bases from J, with 18 bases in between. This CDR3 spans 17 amino acids. CDR3 DNA: TGTGCCAGCAGTACCTACATGCGGGAAATCAACACCGGGGAGCTGTTTTTT. Translation gives CASSTYMREINTGELFF.

This clone was counted a single time. The J gene is TRBJ1-5, the V gene TRBV2; TRBD1 aligns across 12 bases. The CDR3 contains 15 residues. CDR1 and CDR2 (germline): SNHLY, FYNNEI. V gave up 7 bases and J gave up 7 bases; unmatched junction bases: 8. CDR3 coding DNA: TGTGCCAGCACGAAGGGACAGGGGGCAGGCCAGCCCCAGCATTTT. Translating it yields CASTKGQGAGQPQHF.

This rearrangement joins TRBV28 to TRBJ2-7; tentative D call: TRBD2 (6 bases). Per the germline V gene, CDR1 is MDHEN and CDR2 is SYDVKM. The CDR3 contains 15 residues. V gave up 3 bases and J gave up 6 bases, with 18 bases separating them. The CDR3 here is CASSLAGRSVGEQYF. The DNA of the CDR3 is TGTGCCAGCAGTTTGGCGGGGAGATCCGTCGGCGAGCAGTACTTC.

The chain joins TRBV18 to TRBJ2-5; 7 bases agree with TRBD2. The CDR3 covers 14 residues. With V trimmed by 3 bases and J by 2 bases, 3 bases remained unmatched. Looked up from germline, CDR1 is KGHSH and CDR2 is LQKENI. In DNA form, the CDR3 reads TGTGCCAGCTCACCGGCGGGAGCTCAAGAGACCCAGTACTTC. Protein: CASSPAGAQETQYF.

The chain couples TRBV10-1 to TRBJ2-2; possibly TRBD1 for D (5 bases). Trimming took 5 bases from V and 1 from J, leaving 11 bases between them. Germline CDR1 and CDR2: WNHNN and SYGVQD (reference sequence). CDR3 length: 15 residues. This CDR3 reads CASSTGSVNTGELFF. DNA for the CDR3: TGCGCCAGCAGTACAGGCTCGGTGAACACCGGGGAGCTGTTTTTT.

This rearrangement joins TRBV27 to TRBJ1-5; D may be TRBD1 (6 bases). CDR1 is MNHEY, CDR2 SMNVEV, per germline (reference sequence). This CDR3 region has 15 residues. V was shortened by 4 bases and J by 1 base, with 11 bases between the two germline ends. As DNA, the CDR3 is TGTGCCAGCAGTTCCACAGGGTGGAGCAATCAGCCCCAGCATTTT. This gives the protein CASSSTGWSNQPQHF.

Only a few counts were recorded for this clone. The chain joins TRBV10-3 to TRBJ1-1; a possible D gene is TRBD1 (6 bases). Trimming took 6 bases from V and 0 from J, leaving 8 bases between them. The V gene's germline CDR1 is ENHRY and CDR2 SYGVKD. CDR3 size: 13 residues. This CDR3 reads CAISRGMNTEAFF. The CDR3 DNA reads as TGTGCCATCAGCAGGGGTATGAACACTGAAGCTTTCTTT.

The chain joins TRBV6-1 to TRBJ1-1; D call uncertain. Germline V lookup: CDR1 MNHNS, CDR2 SASEGT. V gave up 3 bases and J gave up 8 bases, with 10 bases separating them. CDR3 length: 12 amino acids. The CDR3 region is CASSDVAEEAFF. DNA of the CDR3: TGTGCCAGCAGTGATGTGGCAGAAGAAGCTTTCTTT.

This clone was counted only a few times. The chain is built from TRBV4-2 and TRBJ2-7, with 8 bases identical to TRBD1. The CDR3 runs 13 residues. V gave up 5 bases and J gave up 4 bases; unmatched junction bases: 4. CDR1 and CDR2 from the germline V gene are LGHNA and YNFKEQ. The CDR3 is CASSSGGGYEQYF. CDR3 in DNA: TGTGCCAGCAGCTCAGGGGGCGGGTACGAGCAGTACTTC.

The chain links TRBV5-6 to TRBJ2-3; 7 bases agree with TRBD2. V trimming: 3 bases; J trimming: 8 bases; junction bases outside the gene matches: 0. Germline CDR1 is SGHDT and CDR2 is YYEEEE. The CDR3 extends over 11 amino acids. The CDR3 reads CASSSGGTQYF. In nucleotides, the CDR3 is TGTGCCAGCAGCTCGGGGGGTACGCAGTATTTT.

This clone was observed a handful of times. V usage is TRBV6-1 and J usage is TRBJ1-4, with 9 bases that match TRBD1. Trimming cost V 1 base and J 6 bases; bases outside gene matches: 3. Germline lookup yields CDR1 MNHNS and CDR2 SASEGT. CDR3 length: 15 amino acids. The CDR3 DNA reads as TGTGCCAGCAGTGAAGACAGGGGGCCTTATGAAAAACTGTTTTTT. This sequence encodes CASSEDRGPYEKLFF.

V and J are TRBV28 and TRBJ2-1, with TRBD2 identical over 7 bases. V lost 3 bases, J lost 3 bases, and 2 bases stayed unmatched. Germline V gene sequence: CDR1 MDHEN, CDR2 SYDVKM. The CDR3 is made up of 14 amino acids. CDR3 amino acids: CASSFASGYNEQFF. CDR3 nucleotides: TGTGCCAGCAGTTTCGCTAGCGGCTACAATGAGCAGTTCTTC.

This clone has only a few counts. The genes are TRBV19 and TRBJ2-1; TRBD2 matches at 7 bases. J was trimmed by 7 bases and V by 5 bases; bases with no gene match: 8. The CDR3 is 14 residues long. Germline assignment: CDR1 LNHDA and CDR2 SQIVND (reference sequence). The CDR3 nucleotides are TGTGCCAGTAGTTTAGGACTAGGGGTGAATGAGCAGTTCTTC. This codes for CASSLGLGVNEQFF. The full variable domain, its missing parts supplied by reference TRBV19 and TRBJ2-1, is DGGITQSPKYLFRKEGQNVTLSCEQNLNHDAMYWYRQDPGQGLRLIYYSQIVNDFQKGDIAEGYSVSREKKESFPLTVTSAQKNPTAFYLCASSLGLGVNEQFFGPGTRLTVL.

This clone has only a few counts. The chain has TRBV6-5 and TRBJ1-4; the D is unclear. The ends were cut back, 6 bases at V and 7 bases at J, with 9 bases in the middle. This CDR3 is built from 12 residues. CDR1 is MNHEY, CDR2 SVGAGI, per germline. The CDR3 DNA reads TGTGCCAGCAGCAGCGATGGTGAAAAACTGTTTTTT. This encodes CASSSDGEKLFF.

V gene TRBV18 combines with J gene TRBJ1-1; 7 bases agree with TRBD1. Per germline, CDR1 KGHSH and CDR2 LQKENI. This CDR3 has 13 amino acids. V was pared by 10 bases and J by 0 bases, with 5 bases of the junction left unmatched. Written as DNA, the CDR3 is TGTGCCACCCAGGGGGGTATGAACACTGAAGCTTTCTTT. Translating it yields CATQGGMNTEAFF. Full variable domain (remainder filled in from reference TRBV18 and TRBJ1-1): NAGVMQNPRHLVRRRGQEARLRCSPMKGHSHVYWYRQLPEEGLKFMVYLQKENIIDESGMPKERFSAEFPKEGPSILRIQQVVRGDSAAYFCATQGGMNTEAFFGQGTRLTVV.

The chain is built from TRBV5-4 and TRBJ1-2; D is uncertain. Germline V CDR1 and CDR2: SGHNT, YYREEE (reference sequence). V lost 0 bases to trimming and J lost 8 bases, with 8 bases between them. The CDR3 contains 12 residues. CDR3 region: CASSLDSRGYTF. The CDR3 DNA follows: TGTGCCAGCAGCTTGGACAGCCGGGGCTACACCTTC. Using reference TRBV5-4 and TRBJ1-2 for the parts outside the CDR3, the full variable domain is ETGVTQSPTHLIKTRGQQVTLRCSSQSGHNTVSWYQQALGQGPQFIFQYYREEENGRGNFPPRFSGLQFPNYSSELNVNALELDDSALYLCASSLDSRGYTFGSGTRLTVV.

The chain couples TRBV2 to TRBJ2-1, with 7 positions matching TRBD2. Germline V lookup: CDR1 SNHLY, CDR2 FYNNEI. The CDR3 runs to 15 residues. Losses at the gene ends were 3 bases for V and 0 bases for J; bases not matched to a gene: 2. CDR3 sequence (DNA): TGTGCCAGCAGTGAGCGGGAGAGCTCCTACAATGAGCAGTTCTTC. This translates into CASSERESSYNEQFF.

The V gene is TRBV5-1, the J gene TRBJ2-5, with a tentative D call TRBD1 (6 bases). Germline-derived CDR1 and CDR2 are SGHRS and YFSETQ. There are 16 residues in the CDR3. V was shortened by 0 bases and J by 5 bases, with 17 bases between the two germline ends. DNA for the CDR3: TGCGCCAGCAGCTTGGTATCAGGGGCGCTCCATGAGACCCAGTACTTC. Translating gives CASSLVSGALHETQYF.

The chain is built from TRBV2 and TRBJ2-7; TRBD1 matches 7 bases. The V gene's germline CDR1 is SNHLY and CDR2 FYNNEI. V trimming: 4 bases; J trimming: 3 bases; junction bases outside the gene matches: 6. The CDR3 has 14 amino acids. The CDR3 is CASSVQGQHYEQYF. The CDR3 bases are TGTGCCAGCAGTGTGCAGGGACAGCACTACGAGCAGTACTTC.

The rearrangement links TRBV6-5 to TRBJ1-2; D unclear. The ends were cut back, 0 bases at V and 5 bases at J, with 10 bases in the middle. The germline gives CDR1 MNHEY, CDR2 SVGAGI. The CDR3 is 14 amino acids. Here the CDR3 DNA reads TGTGCCAGCAGTTACTCGAGGAGGGCTTATGGCTACACCTTC. This translates into CASSYSRRAYGYTF.

The chain joins TRBV5-1 to TRBJ2-7; tentative D call: TRBD1 (5 bases). Germline values: CDR1 SGHRS, CDR2 YFSETQ. The CDR3 consists of 14 residues. V dropped 4 bases and J dropped 3 bases, with 14 bases sitting between them. This CDR3 is CASSLIIGDYEQYF. The CDR3 DNA sequence: TGCGCCAGCAGCCTAATAATAGGGGACTACGAGCAGTACTTC.

The rearrangement joins TRBV19 to TRBJ1-2, with D hard to call. V shed 3 bases and J shed 7 bases, with 12 bases lying between them. CDR3 length: 13 amino acids. Germline CDR1 LNHDA, CDR2 SQIVND (reference sequence). CDR3 DNA: TGTGCCAGTAGTATTCCAGGCCTGGGTGGCTACACCTTC. Translation gives CASSIPGLGGYTF.

The V and J genes are TRBV6-5 and TRBJ2-7; no clear D gene. Germline CDR1 and CDR2: MNHEY and SVGAGI. The germline V and J ends were trimmed by 5 bases and 0 bases, with 11 bases remaining between them. The CDR3 length is 14 residues. The CDR3 spells CASSRGPPSYEQYF. As DNA, the CDR3 is TGTGCCAGCAGTCGCGGTCCCCCCTCCTACGAGCAGTACTTC.